A selection of T cell receptor beta chains follows, all from one sample in a study of PD-1 blockade in classical Hodgkin lymphoma. Only in-frame clones appear in the TCRdb table, and some are missing; sequencing was by immunoSEQ multiplex PCR. Of 55,000 to 60,000 clones detected, approximately 90% appear once; the ten largest clones hold 8% to 13%. This sample comprised peripheral blood mononuclear cells (PBMCs), obtained before the second cycle of nivolumab. The source of these receptors is a human donor with classical Hodgkin lymphoma. Each CDR3 is given with its conserved first and last residue. D genes are given only for firm matches. Clone sizes are given selectively: once, few, many, or a class where the clone is expanded.

J: TRBJ2-7; V: TRBV19; D: TRBD1; length: 15; size: -; CDR3: CASGPPGQGIYEQYF; DNA: TGTGCCAGTGGACCCCCGGGACAGGGGATTTACGAGCAGTACTTC
J: TRBJ1-6; V: TRBV27; D: -; length: 17; size: -; CDR3: CASSYGLGGLYNSPLHF; DNA: TGTGCCAGCAGTTATGGCTTGGGGGGTCTATATAATTCACCCCTCCACTTT
J: TRBJ1-1; V: TRBV6-5; D: -; length: 11; size: -; CDR3: CASSLETEAFF; DNA: TGTGCCAGCAGCCTGGAGACTGAAGCTTTCTTT
J: TRBJ1-2; V: TRBV7-9; D: TRBD1; length: 18; size: -; CDR3: CASSISDDNPDRGYGYTF; DNA: TGTGCCAGCAGCATAAGCGACGATAACCCGGACAGGGGATATGGCTACACCTTC
J: TRBJ2-7; V: TRBV2; D: TRBD1; length: 13; size: -; CDR3: CASESGGAYEQYF; DNA: TGTGCCAGCGAATCAGGGGGTGCGTACGAGCAGTACTTC
J: TRBJ2-1; V: TRBV2; D: -; length: 19; size: -; CDR3: CASIVGETGLSGLYNEQFF; DNA: TGTGCCAGCATCGTTGGGGAGACGGGCCTATCCGGTCTATACAATGAGCAGTTCTTC
J: TRBJ2-1; V: TRBV7-9; D: -; length: 15; size: -; CDR3: CASNGWGSSYNEQFF; DNA: TGTGCCAGCAATGGGTGGGGGAGCTCCTACAATGAGCAGTTCTTC
J: TRBJ1-2; V: TRBV13; D: -; length: 14; size: -; CDR3: CASSFNTGTYGYTF; DNA: TGTGCCAGCAGCTTTAATACCGGGACGTATGGCTACACCTTC
J: TRBJ2-1; V: TRBV6-5; D: -; length: 14; size: once; CDR3: CASTYGESYNEQFF; DNA: TGTGCCAGCACTTACGGAGAGAGCTACAATGAGCAGTTCTTC
J: TRBJ1-1; V: TRBV5-1; D: -; length: 14; size: -; CDR3: CASSLEGMNTEAFF; DNA: TGCGCCAGCAGCTTGGAAGGGATGAACACTGAAGCTTTCTTT
J: TRBJ1-2; V: TRBV4-3; D: TRBD1; length: 15; size: few; CDR3: CASSQGTGPNYGYTF; DNA: TGCGCCAGCAGCCAAGGGACAGGGCCCAACTATGGCTACACCTTC
J: TRBJ2-3; V: TRBV2; D: -; length: 14; size: -; CDR3: CASVGRAGTDTQYF; DNA: TGTGCCAGCGTTGGTCGAGCCGGCACAGATACGCAGTATTTT
J: TRBJ2-1; V: TRBV9; D: TRBD2; length: 16; size: -; CDR3: CASSVATSGGAVEQFF; DNA: TGTGCCAGCAGCGTAGCTACTAGCGGGGGGGCCGTTGAGCAGTTCTTC
J: TRBJ2-3; V: TRBV5-1; D: TRBD2; length: 17; size: -; CDR3: CASIKGGLAGGPDTQYF; DNA: TGCGCCAGCATCAAGGGTGGACTAGCGGGAGGGCCCGATACGCAGTATTTT
J: TRBJ1-5; V: TRBV27; D: -; length: 17; size: -; CDR3: CASSLSIDAYSNQPQHF; DNA: TGTGCCAGCAGTTTATCGATTGACGCTTATAGCAATCAGCCCCAGCATTTT
J: TRBJ2-7; V: TRBV27; D: TRBD2; length: 15; size: -; CDR3: CASSPQSGRSYEQYF; DNA: TGTGCCAGCAGTCCCCAGAGCGGGAGGTCGTACGAGCAGTACTTC
J: TRBJ1-2; V: TRBV7-9; D: -; length: 13; size: -; CDR3: CASSLVPGHGYTF; DNA: TGTGCCAGCAGCTTAGTTCCTGGGCATGGCTACACCTTC
J: TRBJ2-7; V: TRBV9; D: -; length: 16; size: medium-sized; CDR3: CASSLNTEQQTYEQYF; DNA: TGTGCCAGCAGCCTCAATACCGAACAGCAGACCTACGAGCAGTACTTC
J: TRBJ2-4; V: TRBV28; D: -; length: 13; size: -; CDR3: CASSLRLPNIQYF; DNA: TGTGCCAGCAGTTTACGGCTACCAAACATTCAGTACTTC
J: TRBJ2-2; V: TRBV19; D: TRBD2; length: 16; size: -; CDR3: CASSWAGVTIIGELFF; DNA: TGTGCCAGTAGTTGGGCGGGGGTAACAATAATCGGGGAGCTGTTTTTT
J: TRBJ2-2; V: TRBV21-1; D: -; length: 16; size: -; CDR3: CASSKVSERQGRELFF; DNA: TGTGCCAGCAGCAAAGTCTCAGAGCGACAGGGCCGGGAGCTGTTTTTT
J: TRBJ1-2; V: TRBV20-1; D: -; length: 9; size: few; CDR3: CSASWGSTF; DNA: TGCAGTGCAAGCTGGGGTAGCACCTTC
J: TRBJ1-1; V: TRBV9; D: -; length: 13; size: once; CDR3: CASGLEVTSEAFF; DNA: TGTGCCAGCGGGCTTGAGGTTACGTCTGAAGCTTTCTTT
J: TRBJ2-2; V: TRBV5-5; D: -; length: 15; size: -; CDR3: CASSYGLPDTGELFF; DNA: TGTGCCAGCAGCTACGGACTCCCGGACACCGGGGAGCTGTTTTTT
J: TRBJ2-1; V: TRBV4-1; D: TRBD1; length: 17; size: -; CDR3: CASSQDHGTGAWNEQFF; DNA: TGCGCCAGCAGCCAAGATCACGGGACAGGGGCATGGAATGAGCAGTTCTTC
J: TRBJ1-5; V: TRBV6-4; D: -; length: 16; size: -; CDR3: CASSDARSGGNQPQHF; DNA: TGTGCCAGCAGTGACGCGAGGTCTGGGGGCAATCAGCCCCAGCATTTT
J: TRBJ2-7; V: TRBV27; D: -; length: 13; size: -; CDR3: CASSFIWFSEQYF; DNA: TGTGCCAGCAGTTTCATTTGGTTCTCCGAGCAGTACTTC
J: TRBJ1-4; V: TRBV28; D: TRBD1; length: 17; size: -; CDR3: CASSPPTGTGWNEKLFF; DNA: TGTGCCAGCAGTCCCCCCACGGGGACAGGGTGGAATGAAAAACTGTTTTTT
J: TRBJ1-2; V: TRBV19; D: -; length: 14; size: -; CDR3: CASTLDGGDYGYTF; DNA: TGTGCCAGTACCCTGGACGGAGGGGACTATGGCTACACCTTC
J: TRBJ2-3; V: TRBV6-4; D: TRBD2; length: 16; size: -; CDR3: CASSISGTTNTDTQYF; DNA: TGTGCCAGCAGTATTTCCGGGACTACCAACACAGATACGCAGTATTTT
J: TRBJ1-1; V: TRBV18; D: -; length: 14; size: -; CDR3: CASSPSHVNTEAFF; DNA: TGTGCCAGCTCACCATCCCATGTGAACACTGAAGCTTTCTTT
J: TRBJ2-4; V: TRBV2; D: -; length: 13; size: once; CDR3: CASSEERLNIQYF; DNA: TGTGCCAGCAGTGAAGAAAGGTTAAACATTCAGTACTTC
J: TRBJ1-5; V: TRBV19; D: -; length: 14; size: -; CDR3: CASSMISWNQPQHF; DNA: TGTGCCAGTAGTATGATATCATGGAATCAGCCCCAGCATTTT
J: TRBJ2-7; V: TRBV2; D: -; length: 17; size: few; CDR3: CASRLLGIGWGLNEQYF; DNA: TGTGCCAGCAGGCTTCTTGGGATTGGGTGGGGGCTAAACGAGCAGTACTTC
J: TRBJ1-1; V: TRBV30; D: -; length: 15; size: -; CDR3: CAWSHKGVRGTEAFF; DNA: TGTGCCTGGAGTCACAAGGGGGTGAGAGGAACTGAAGCTTTCTTT
J: TRBJ1-5; V: TRBV19; D: -; length: 13; size: -; CDR3: CASSTTGNQPQHF; DNA: TGTGCCAGTAGTACGACAGGCAATCAGCCCCAGCATTTT
J: TRBJ2-2; V: TRBV10-3; D: TRBD2; length: 16; size: -; CDR3: CAISEFSGINTGELFF; DNA: TGTGCCATCAGTGAGTTTAGCGGGATAAACACCGGGGAGCTGTTTTTT
J: TRBJ2-1; V: TRBV7-2; D: -; length: 12; size: -; CDR3: CASSLGGARQFF; DNA: TGTGCCAGCAGCTTAGGAGGGGCTAGGCAGTTCTTC
J: TRBJ1-5; V: TRBV6-1; D: -; length: 16; size: -; CDR3: CASSEEFIRENQPQHF; DNA: TGTGCCAGCAGTGAAGAGTTTATCAGGGAAAATCAGCCCCAGCATTTT
J: TRBJ1-1; V: TRBV7-9; D: -; length: 12; size: -; CDR3: CASSPRATEAFF; DNA: TGTGCCAGCAGCCCCAGGGCCACTGAAGCTTTCTTT